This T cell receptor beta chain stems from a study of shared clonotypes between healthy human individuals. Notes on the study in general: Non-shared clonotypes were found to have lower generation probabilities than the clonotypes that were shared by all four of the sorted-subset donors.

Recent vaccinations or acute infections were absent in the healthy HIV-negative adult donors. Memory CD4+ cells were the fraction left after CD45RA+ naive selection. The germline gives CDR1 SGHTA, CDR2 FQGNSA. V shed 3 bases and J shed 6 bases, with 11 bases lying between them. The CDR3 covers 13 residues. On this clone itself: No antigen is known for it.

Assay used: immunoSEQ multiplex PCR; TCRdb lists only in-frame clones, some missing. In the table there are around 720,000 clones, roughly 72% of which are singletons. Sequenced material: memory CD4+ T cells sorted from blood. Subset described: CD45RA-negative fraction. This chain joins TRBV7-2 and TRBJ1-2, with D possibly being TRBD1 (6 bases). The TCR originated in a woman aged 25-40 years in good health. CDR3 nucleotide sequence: TGTGCCAGCAGCTTTAGGGACACCGATGGCTACACCTTC. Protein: CASSFRDTDGYTF.